The 19 T cell receptor beta chains listed next were all sequenced from one sample in a study of cytomegalovirus exposure and HLA in healthy donors. The assay was immunoSEQ multiplex PCR, and TCRdb's table has in-frame clones only and misses some. The profile shows tens of thousands of clones, 85% to 95% of them singletons. Source material: PBMCs. The receptors were sampled from a man aged 18 to 35 in good health and CMV-seronegative.

This rearrangement joins TRBV30 to TRBJ2-6; D uncertain. V shed 5 bases and J shed 0 bases, with 8 bases lying between them. Per germline, CDR1 GTSNPN and CDR2 SVGIG (reference sequence). This CDR3 region has 14 residues. This chain's CDR3 is CAWGSYSGANVLTF. The CDR3 bases are TGTGCCTGGGGCAGTTACTCTGGGGCCAACGTCCTGACTTTC.

This chain uses TRBV11-3 with TRBJ2-1; TRBD2 matches at 10 bases. The junction had 9 bases not matched to a gene; V was cut back by 0 bases and J by 7 bases. This CDR3 contains 17 residues. Looked up from germline, CDR1 is SGHNT and CDR2 is YENEEA. CDR3 loop: CASSLDGLVAGGNEQFF. The CDR3 DNA reads as TGTGCCAGCAGCTTAGATGGTTTGGTAGCGGGAGGAAATGAGCAGTTCTTC.

The chain employs TRBV30 and TRBJ2-2; a possible D gene is TRBD2 (5 bases). CDR1 and CDR2 (germline): GTSNPN, SVGIG (reference sequence). The CDR3 runs to 15 residues. V lost 2 bases, J lost 4 bases, and 14 bases lay in between. The CDR3 region has the DNA TGTGCCTGGAGTTTGTCCCCCCGGGGCACCGGGGAGCTGTTTTTT. This gives the protein CAWSLSPRGTGELFF.

V is TRBV12-5 and J is TRBJ2-5; D perhaps matches TRBD1 (7 bases). Germline V gene data show CDR1 as LGHNT and CDR2 as FRNRAP. V was cut by 7 bases and J by 5 bases, with 20 bases left in between. CDR3 length: 15 residues. As DNA, the CDR3 is TGTGCTAGTGCCCTTACGACAGGGACTCAGGAGACCCAGTACTTC. This encodes CASALTTGTQETQYF.

The V gene is TRBV9, the J gene TRBJ2-7; no clear D. CDR3 length: 14 amino acids. The germline CDR1 and CDR2 sequences are SGDLS and YYNGEE. V was shortened by 3 bases and J by 4 bases, with 14 bases between the two germline ends. The CDR3 DNA sequence: TGTGCCAGCAGCGAAGCTGCGCTCGCTTACGAGCAGTACTTC. Protein: CASSEAALAYEQYF.

The chain has TRBV7-9 and TRBJ2-5; D gene ambiguous. The CDR3 length is 12 residues. The germline V and J ends were trimmed by 0 bases and 5 bases, with 4 bases remaining between them. The V gene's germline CDR1 is SEHNR and CDR2 FQNEAQ (reference sequence). The chain's CDR3 is CASSLASETQYF. CDR3 coding DNA: TGTGCCAGCAGCTTAGCGAGTGAGACCCAGTACTTC.

The chain is built from TRBV19 and TRBJ1-1; a possible D gene is TRBD1 (6 bases). Germline lookup yields CDR1 LNHDA and CDR2 SQIVND (reference sequence). V dropped 5 bases and J dropped 0 bases, with 10 bases sitting between them. This CDR3 is built from 14 residues. The CDR3 DNA follows: TGTGCCAGTAGTGGGGGCACACTGAACACTGAAGCTTTCTTT. As protein: CASSGGTLNTEAFF.

The chain is built from TRBV20-1 and TRBJ2-7; no clear D. The ends were cut back, 3 bases at V and 3 bases at J, with 6 bases in the middle. The CDR3 covers 11 residues. Germline V lookup: CDR1 DFQATT, CDR2 SNEGSKA (reference sequence). CDR3 residues: CSASLDYEQYF. DNA of the CDR3: TGCAGTGCTAGTTTAGACTACGAGCAGTACTTC.

This rearrangement joins TRBV4-1 to TRBJ1-2; possible D gene TRBD1, 6 bases. The germline V gene encodes CDR1 MGHRA and CDR2 YSYEKL. V lost 2 bases to trimming and J lost 2 bases, with 12 bases between them. The CDR3 sequence is 15 residues long. This CDR3 reads CASSQPGHSNYGYTF. CDR3 coding DNA: TGCGCCAGCAGCCAACCGGGACACTCAAACTATGGCTACACCTTC.

The J gene is TRBJ2-5, the V gene TRBV10-2, with TRBD1 matching 9 bases. The CDR3 loop spans 14 amino acids. Trimming took 5 bases from V and 3 from J; bases not matched to a gene: 4. Germline V gene lookup returns CDR1 WSHSY and CDR2 SAAADI. CDR3 in DNA: TGCGCCAGCAGTTTGGGACAGGGTAAAGAGACCCAGTACTTC. It is translated as CASSLGQGKETQYF.

The chain has TRBV2 and TRBJ1-6, with no clear D. Per germline, CDR1 SNHLY and CDR2 FYNNEI. Trimming stripped 6 bases from V and 14 bases from J, with 14 bases between. The CDR3 contains 12 residues. The CDR3 here is CASRNQQHALHF. As DNA, the CDR3 is TGTGCCAGCAGAAACCAACAGCACGCCCTCCACTTT.

The chain links TRBV27 to TRBJ1-5; 7 bases are shared with TRBD1. The germline CDR1 and CDR2 sequences are MNHEY and SMNVEV (reference sequence). The CDR3 loop spans 17 amino acids. The junction had 11 bases not matched to a gene; V was cut back by 6 bases and J by 0 bases. CDR3 amino acids: CASRADRVPLSNQPQHF. The DNA for the CDR3 is TGTGCCAGCAGGGCCGACAGGGTCCCCCTTAGCAATCAGCCCCAGCATTTT.

This chain uses TRBV5-1 with TRBJ2-7; D is undetermined. Germline-derived CDR1 and CDR2 are SGHRS and YFSETQ. This CDR3 spans 14 amino acids. Trimming took off 5 bases at V and 3 bases at J, with 15 bases between the two ends. CDR3 sequence reads: CASRTTYRLYEQYF. CDR3 nucleotide sequence: TGCGCCAGCAGAACTACGTATCGACTCTACGAGCAGTACTTC.

The chain joins TRBV4-1 to TRBJ1-2; no reliable D call. The CDR3 consists of 17 residues. CDR1 and CDR2 from the germline V gene are MGHRA and YSYEKL. Trimming cost V 5 bases and J 4 bases, with 23 bases left between them. Here the CDR3 reads CASSESSVAARSYGYTF. The CDR3 DNA reads as TGCGCCAGCAGCGAATCGTCCGTAGCCGCGAGGAGCTATGGCTACACCTTC.

The CDR3 nucleotides are TGCGCCAGCAGCCAAGCAGGGAAGGATCAGCCCCAGCATTTT. This translates into CASSQAGKDQPQHF. The chain couples TRBV4-1 to TRBJ1-5; tentative D call: TRBD1 (5 bases). There are 14 residues in the CDR3. Germline values: CDR1 MGHRA, CDR2 YSYEKL. The germline V and J ends were trimmed by 1 base and 5 bases, with 9 bases remaining between them.

This clone was detected only a few times. The CDR3 sequence: CASTSKDGSKEYF. The CDR3 nucleotides read TGTGCCAGCACCTCGAAAGATGGGAGCAAGGAGTACTTC. The chain joins TRBV25-1 to TRBJ2-7, with TRBD2 as a possible D gene (5 bases). There are 13 residues in the CDR3. V was cut by 7 bases and J by 11 bases, with 21 bases left in between. Germline CDR1 reads MGHDK; CDR2 reads SYGVNS.

The chain employs TRBV6-6 and TRBJ1-2; no definite D call. V was shortened by 6 bases and J by 2 bases, with 10 bases between the two germline ends. The V gene's germline CDR1 is MNHNY and CDR2 SVGAGI (reference sequence). This CDR3 is built from 13 residues. CDR3: CASRFEENYGYTF. In DNA form, the CDR3 reads TGTGCCAGCAGGTTCGAAGAGAACTATGGCTACACCTTC.

The gene calls are TRBV7-9 and TRBJ2-7; D unclear. The CDR3 sequence is 14 residues long. V was clipped by 3 bases and J by 0 bases, with 9 bases between them. Germline CDR1 reads SEHNR; CDR2 reads FQNEAQ (reference sequence). CDR3 DNA sequence: TGTGCCAGCAGCTTGAGAGCCGACTCCTACGAGCAGTACTTC. Residues: CASSLRADSYEQYF.

This rearrangement joins TRBV6-5 to TRBJ1-1; D gene ambiguous. The germline V gene encodes CDR1 MNHEY and CDR2 SVGAGI. Trimming left V 4 bases short and J 1 base short, with 7 bases between. This CDR3 has 13 amino acids. Here the CDR3 reads CASSWSRNTEAFF. The CDR3 coding sequence is TGTGCCAGCAGTTGGTCCAGGAACACTGAAGCTTTCTTT.